Listed here are 11 T cell receptor beta chains from one sample, sequenced in a study of neoadjuvant anti-PD-1 for oral cavity cancer. Sequencing used immunoSEQ multiplex PCR; TCRdb keeps in-frame clones, though not all of them. The sample lists roughly 7,000 clones, 55% to 75% seen once, with 3% in the top ten. This material consisted of PBMCs, taken before nivolumab (anti-PD-1) treatment. The receptors originated from a person aged 40 to 85 with oral cavity squamous cell carcinoma.

The V call is TRBV7-9, the J call TRBJ1-5; 7 bases align to TRBD1. V shed 5 bases and J 7 bases; nucleotides not matched to a gene: 14. Per the germline V gene, CDR1 is SEHNR and CDR2 is FQNEAQ (reference sequence). This CDR3 contains 16 residues. This CDR3 reads CASSPLWDRAEQPQHF. CDR3 in DNA: TGTGCCAGCAGCCCGTTATGGGACAGAGCGGAACAGCCCCAGCATTTT.

The chain has TRBV5-4 and TRBJ2-4, with 8 nucleotides matching TRBD1. The CDR3 has 16 residues. Germline CDR1 and CDR2: SGHNT and YYREEE (reference sequence). With 4 bases clipped from V and 0 bases from J, the junction kept 6 bases outside the gene matches. The CDR3 DNA reads as TGTGCCAGCAGCCCGGACAGGGTCGGAGCCAAAAACATTCAGTACTTC. Translation: CASSPDRVGAKNIQYF.

This chain's CDR3 is CASSLGYRTGLTEAFF. The CDR3 DNA is TGCGCCAGCAGCTTGGGGTATCGGACAGGGCTAACTGAAGCTTTCTTT. The chain uses TRBV5-1 and TRBJ1-1, with 8 bases fitting TRBD1. The CDR3 is 16 residues long. Germline V gene sequence: CDR1 SGHRS, CDR2 YFSETQ. With 0 bases clipped from V and 5 bases from J, the junction kept 9 bases outside the gene matches.

This sequence joins TRBV15 and TRBJ2-3, with 7 nucleotides matching TRBD1. Looked up from germline, CDR1 is LNHNV and CDR2 is YYDKDF (reference sequence). V lost 3 bases and J lost 0; bases outside the gene matches: 3. The CDR3 has 15 amino acids. The CDR3 nucleotides read TGTGCCACCAGCAGGTTGGGACAGAGCACAGATACGCAGTATTTT. This encodes CATSRLGQSTDTQYF.

The chain recombines TRBV5-1 with TRBJ2-2; tentative D call: TRBD2 (5 bases). Trimming left V 2 bases short and J 0 bases short, with 8 bases between. The CDR3 is 15 amino acids. Germline CDR1 is SGHRS and CDR2 is YFSETQ. The CDR3 DNA is TGCGCCAGCAGCTTATCTAGCCCGAACACCGGGGAGCTGTTTTTT. It yields the protein CASSLSSPNTGELFF.

The chain recombines TRBV2 with TRBJ1-5, with D possibly matching TRBD1 (5 bases). The CDR3 length is 14 residues. CDR1 and CDR2 from the germline V gene are SNHLY and FYNNEI. V was clipped by 5 bases and J by 4 bases, with 12 bases between them. The CDR3 reads CASSPGTSNQPQHF. In DNA, the CDR3 is TGTGCCAGCAGTCCAGGGACTTCTAATCAGCCCCAGCATTTT. Drawing the rest from reference TRBV2 and TRBJ1-5, the complete variable domain is EPEVTQTPSHQVTQMGQEVILRCVPISNHLYFYWYRQILGQKVEFLVSFYNNEISEKSEIFDDQFSVERPDGSNFTLKIRSTKLEDSAMYFCASSPGTSNQPQHFGDGTRLSIL.

This clone was found once. The rearrangement uses TRBV10-3 and TRBJ1-2; possible D gene TRBD1, 5 bases. Germline CDR1 and CDR2: ENHRY and SYGVKD. The V and J ends lost 3 bases and 4 bases respectively, with 24 bases between them. The CDR3 is 18 residues long. The CDR3 coding sequence is TGTGCCATCAGTGATGGAAGGGGCGCAGGCGGCTCTGGCTATGGCTACACCTTC. It codes for CAISDGRGAGGSGYGYTF.

The V call is TRBV11-2, the J call TRBJ2-7; D is ambiguous. Germline V lookup: CDR1 SGHAT, CDR2 FQNNGV. Trimming took 0 bases from V and 4 from J, leaving 4 bases between them. The CDR3 runs to 12 residues. DNA of the CDR3: TGTGCCAGCAGCTTAGACCGGTACGAGCAGTACTTC. Residues: CASSLDRYEQYF. The full variable domain, with the rest looked up from reference TRBV11-2 and TRBJ2-7, is EAGVAQSPRYKIIEKRQSVAFWCNPISGHATLYWYQQILGQGPKLLIQFQNNGVVDDSQLPKDRFSAERLKGVDSTLKIQPAKLEDSAVYLCASSLDRYEQYFGPGTRLTVT.

V gene TRBV5-4 combines with J gene TRBJ2-7, with a possible D match to TRBD2 (6 bases). Trimming cost V 2 bases and J 0 bases, with 15 bases left between them. Germline CDR1 SGHNT, CDR2 YYREEE (reference sequence). The CDR3 spans 16 residues. This CDR3 is CASSFRPARGSYEQYF. CDR3 nucleotides: TGTGCCAGCAGCTTTCGTCCGGCGCGGGGCTCCTACGAGCAGTACTTC.

In this sample, this clone turned up a few times. In DNA form, the CDR3 reads TGTGCCAGCTCACCAGGATCAGGGGTGACTGAAGCTTTCTTT. Translated: CASSPGSGVTEAFF. The chain is built from TRBV18 and TRBJ1-1, with D tentatively TRBD1 (6 bases). The CDR3 length is 14 residues. Germline loops: CDR1 KGHSH, CDR2 LQKENI. Trimming removed 2 bases at V and 5 bases at J, with 12 bases between.

The chain links TRBV10-2 to TRBJ2-1; D might be TRBD1 (5 bases). V was shortened by 4 bases and J by 6 bases, with 10 bases between the two germline ends. The germline gives CDR1 WSHSY, CDR2 SAAADI. The CDR3 runs 13 residues. This CDR3 is CASSVGQSNEQFF. The CDR3 DNA sequence: TGCGCCAGCAGTGTGGGGCAGAGCAATGAGCAGTTCTTC.